The present T cell receptor beta chain was sequenced within a study of shared clonotypes between healthy human individuals. About the study: CD8 memory received one plate per donor, CD8 naive two, CD4 memory three and CD4 naive three.

Study results and caveats: Across several donors, naive CD4 shared 5% to 6%, naive CD8 more than 3%, memory CD4 roughly 2.4%, memory CD8 more than 0.35%.

The V and J ends lost 6 bases and 8 bases, in that order; junction bases with no gene match: 8. CDR3 length: 14 amino acids. Germline loops: CDR1 SEHNR, CDR2 FQNEAQ (reference sequence). Sorted subsets were amplified in replicate PCRs using about 200 ng DNA, approximately 30,000 T cell genomes. Measured with immunoSEQ multiplex PCR; TCRdb has only the in-frame clones, and not every one. The table includes around 2.5 million clones, approximately 93% detected once. This clone has a handful of counts. The target antigen is unknown. The clonotype comes from a man between 18 and 35 years old in good health. Some clones in this sample may be carry-over from other donors' samples. The chain combines TRBV7-9 with TRBJ1-4, with 8 bases that match TRBD1. The sample consisted of naive CD4+ T cells from PBMCs. The subset: CD45RA+ positively selected. The chain's CDR3 is CASSHRGTEEKLFF. CDR3 coding DNA: TGTGCCAGCAGTCACAGGGGGACAGAGGAAAAACTGTTTTTT. Variable domain in full (rest from reference TRBV7-9 and TRBJ1-4): DTGVSQNPRHKITKRGQNVTFRCDPISEHNRLYWYRQTLGQGPEFLTYFQNEAQLEKSRLLSDRFSAERPKGSFSTLEIQRTEQGDSAMYLCASSHRGTEEKLFFGSGTQLSVL.